The subject of this entry is one T cell receptor beta chain. The CDR3 extends over 15 amino acids. The V gene's germline CDR1 is SGHRS and CDR2 YFSETQ. V lost 0 bases to trimming and J lost 0 bases, with 9 bases between them. The table came from immunoSEQ multiplex PCR; TCRdb's copy has only in-frame clones and leaves some out. Of more than 12,000 clones detected, approximately 77% appear once; the ten largest clones hold roughly a sixth. The data derive from a study of control samples from healthy donors and cancer patients. The sequence was obtained from a female donor with lung cancer. The chain recombines TRBV5-1 with TRBJ2-5, with D perhaps TRBD2 (5 bases). Sequencing was done on a sample of formalin-fixed, paraffin-embedded tissue. CDR3 region: CASSLGSGYQETQYF. As DNA, the CDR3 is TGCGCCAGCAGCTTGGGATCGGGGTACCAAGAGACCCAGTACTTC.